This T cell receptor (beta chain) stems from a study of blood T cell repertoires in COVID-19. Germline-derived CDR1 and CDR2 are MNHEY and SVGAGI. Trimming shortened V by 7 bases and J by 5 bases, and 11 bases separated the two germline ends. The CDR3 runs 12 residues. Repertoires were generated with immunoSEQ multiplex PCR, while TCRdb's copy carries only in-frame clones and drops some. Of around 130,000 clones in the sample, over 60% were seen once. The sample consisted of peripheral blood. This sequence originates from a man aged 45 to 65 with acute or convalescent COVID-19. The chain has TRBV6-5 and TRBJ1-2; D perhaps matches TRBD1 (5 bases). This CDR3 reads CASKQQGYGYTF. CDR3 nucleotides: TGTGCCAGCAAGCAGCAGGGATATGGCTACACCTTC.